The present T cell receptor (beta chain) was sequenced within a study of cytomegalovirus exposure and HLA in healthy donors. The primer mix had 60 Vbeta and 13 Jbeta primers. Original methodology: Approximately 73 million unique TCR beta chains, 9 million to 11 million shared, were counted in a later analysis. Libraries were prepared by immunoSEQ multiplex PCR; TCRdb keeps only in-frame clonotypes and omits some of them. V and J calls and clone size are those listed in that table; D and trimming were worked out from the DNA. Of some 180,000 clones listed, 77% are singletons. Between the trimmed V and J ends, which lost 4 bases and 4 bases, there was a span of 16 bases. There are 15 residues in the CDR3. Germline-derived CDR1 and CDR2 are SNHLY and FYNNEI. Study results and caveats: The study labeled approximately 150 TCR beta chains cytomegalovirus-associated. Excluded were some V segments that proved indistinguishable, including TRBV6-2 and TRBV6-3. Among donors in an Asian-associated ancestry cluster, a later analysis reportedly found fewer N-insertions than the roughly 700-donor mean.

With respect to this clone: Antigen specificity is unknown.

Sequencing input: PBMCs. The clonotype comes from a man aged 18-30 years in good health and CMV-seronegative. V usage is TRBV2 and J usage is TRBJ2-5, with unresolved D. The CDR3 reads CASSGQNLVLETQYF. DNA of the CDR3: TGTGCCAGCAGTGGACAAAACCTGGTATTAGAGACCCAGTACTTC.